The 16 T cell receptor beta chains in this list originate from one sample, sequenced in a study of blood T cell repertoires in COVID-19. The data were produced by immunoSEQ multiplex PCR, yet TCRdb's version contains in-frame clones alone and is incomplete. Counted here are 500,000 or so clones, roughly 90% occurring once; the ten biggest clones make up 0.7%. Sequencing was carried out using PBMCs or T cells enriched from blood (not recorded which). Receptors originate from a woman between 18 and 29 years old who had recovered from COVID-19.

The chain links TRBV5-1 to TRBJ2-5, with 9 nucleotides matching TRBD2. Per the germline V gene, CDR1 is SGHRS and CDR2 is YFSETQ. The CDR3 runs to 16 residues. V shed 4 bases and J 4 bases; nucleotides not matched to a gene: 11. The CDR3 region is CASSQLEAGGGETQYF. In nucleotides, the CDR3 is TGCGCCAGCAGCCAGCTGGAAGCGGGGGGTGGAGAGACCCAGTACTTC.

V is TRBV5-1 and J is TRBJ2-1; TRBD2 aligns across 10 bases. Trimming took 1 base from V and 6 from J; bases not matched to a gene: 4. The germline V gene has CDR1 SGHRS and CDR2 YFSETQ. CDR3 length equals 15 residues. The CDR3 loop reads CASSLSTSGVNEQFF. The CDR3 DNA reads as TGCGCCAGCAGCTTGTCAACTAGCGGGGTCAATGAGCAGTTCTTC.

The J gene is TRBJ2-2, the V gene TRBV11-3; 10 bases match TRBD2. CDR1 SGHNT and CDR2 YENEEA come from the germline V gene. The J segment lost 5 bases and the V segment lost 5 bases, leaving 5 bases of the junction unmatched. This CDR3 is 15 amino acids long. CDR3 DNA sequence: TGTGCCAGCAGCCTTAGCGGGGGGTCGACCGGGGAGCTGTTTTTT. This encodes CASSLSGGSTGELFF.

The gene calls are TRBV7-8 and TRBJ1-1; D is possibly TRBD1 (5 bases). This CDR3 contains 17 residues. V was trimmed by 5 bases and J by 1 base, leaving 20 bases between them. Germline CDR1 reads SGHVS; CDR2 reads FQNEAQ. CDR3 sequence reads: CASSRDWQGGWNTEAFF. The DNA for the CDR3 is TGTGCCAGCAGCCGAGATTGGCAGGGTGGATGGAACACTGAAGCTTTCTTT.

This chain connects TRBV7-2 to TRBJ2-1; 8 bases align to TRBD1. This CDR3 contains 14 residues. The germline V gene encodes CDR1 SGHTA and CDR2 FQGNSA. V lost 5 bases, J lost 4 bases, and 4 bases stayed unmatched. The CDR3 DNA sequence: TGTGCCAGCAGCGCCTGGACAGGGTACAATGAGCAGTTCTTC. Translating gives CASSAWTGYNEQFF. Full variable domain (outside the CDR3, taken from reference TRBV7-2 and TRBJ2-1): GAGVSQSPSNKVTEKGKDVELRCDPISGHTALYWYRQSLGQGLEFLIYFQGNSAPDKSGLPSDRFSAERTGGSVSTLTIQRTQQEDSAVYLCASSAWTGYNEQFFGPGTRLTVL.

The J gene is TRBJ1-2, the V gene TRBV5-1; D ambiguous. The length of the CDR3 is 13 residues. V was clipped by 2 bases and J by 4 bases, with 9 bases between them. CDR1 and CDR2 from the germline V gene are SGHRS and YFSETQ. CDR3 coding DNA: TGCGCCAGCAGCTTCGGAGCTACCTATGGCTACACCTTC. It is translated as CASSFGATYGYTF.

In its sample, this clone is medium-sized. The chain employs TRBV27 and TRBJ1-2; D is unresolved. The ends were cut back, 4 bases at V and 4 bases at J, with 10 bases in the middle. The CDR3 totals 13 residues. From germline, CDR1 is MNHEY and CDR2 SMNVEV (reference sequence). The CDR3: CASSYTSGYGYTF. CDR3 coding DNA: TGTGCCAGCAGTTATACGTCGGGCTATGGCTACACCTTC.

This clone was detected only once. The genes are TRBV29-1 and TRBJ2-7, with D perhaps TRBD1 (5 bases). Germline values: CDR1 SQVTM, CDR2 ANQGSEA. Trimming pared 6 bases from V and 1 base from J, leaving 13 bases between. The CDR3 contains 13 residues. CDR3 sequence reads: CSVRRGSSYEQYF. Written as DNA, the CDR3 is TGCAGCGTCCGAAGGGGCAGTTCCTACGAGCAGTACTTC.

This chain joins TRBV2 and TRBJ1-6; TRBD1 might be the D (6 bases). The CDR3 contains 14 residues. V dropped 0 bases and J dropped 7 bases, with 7 bases sitting between them. Looked up from germline, CDR1 is SNHLY and CDR2 is FYNNEI. The CDR3 nucleotides are TGTGCCAGCAGTGAAGCGAGGGGGAATTCACCCCTCCACTTT. It translates to CASSEARGNSPLHF.

In nucleotides, the CDR3 is TGCGCCAGCAGCCGCGAAGGACAGGGAAACCAGCCCCAGCATTTT. This sequence encodes CASSREGQGNQPQHF. The chain recombines TRBV5-1 with TRBJ1-5, with 8 bases identical to TRBD1. Trimming cost V 4 bases and J 7 bases; bases outside gene matches: 10. The CDR3 runs to 15 residues. Germline CDR1 SGHRS, CDR2 YFSETQ. Based on the CDR3 plus reference TRBV5-1 and TRBJ1-5, the full variable domain is KAGVTQTPRYLIKTRGQQVTLSCSPISGHRSVSWYQQTPGQGLQFLFEYFSETQRNKGNFPGRFSGRQFSNSRSEMNVSTLELGDSALYLCASSREGQGNQPQHFGDGTRLSIL.

The chain couples TRBV6-5 to TRBJ2-7, with 9 bases identical to TRBD1. Losses at the gene ends were 4 bases for V and 6 bases for J; bases not matched to a gene: 4. From germline, CDR1 is MNHEY and CDR2 SVGAGI. This CDR3 is built from 13 residues. CDR3 in DNA: TGTGCCAGCAGTTCCGGGGACAGGGCCGAGCAGTACTTC. Translated, it gives CASSSGDRAEQYF.

The V call is TRBV19, the J call TRBJ1-4; 9 bases fit TRBD1. The trim removed 9 bases at V and 5 bases at J, leaving 13 bases unmatched. The CDR3 spans 16 residues. Germline assignment: CDR1 LNHDA and CDR2 SQIVND (reference sequence). CDR3 region: CASGGSRDRENEKLFF. CDR3 coding DNA: TGTGCCAGCGGCGGTTCCCGGGACAGGGAGAATGAAAAACTGTTTTTT.

The chain combines TRBV4-1 with TRBJ1-2; 8 bases align to TRBD1. CDR3 length: 19 residues. Germline values: CDR1 MGHRA, CDR2 YSYEKL. The J segment lost 4 bases and the V segment lost 2 bases, leaving 18 bases of the junction unmatched. CDR3 residues: CASSQKGTQGVLGGYGYTF. For the CDR3, the DNA is TGCGCCAGCAGCCAAAAGGGTACACAGGGGGTATTGGGAGGCTATGGCTACACCTTC.

CDR3 in DNA: TGTGCCATCAGTGAGTCCCAGCGGGGCGAGCAGTACTTC. This gives the protein CAISESQRGEQYF. This rearrangement joins TRBV10-3 to TRBJ2-7; 7 bases match TRBD2. Germline-derived CDR1 and CDR2 are ENHRY and SYGVKD. With V trimmed by 0 bases and J by 6 bases, 2 bases remained unmatched. The CDR3 sequence is 13 residues long.

The chain combines TRBV6-1 with TRBJ2-7; a weak D match, TRBD1 (5 bases). Germline V gene lookup returns CDR1 MNHNS and CDR2 SASEGT. The CDR3 runs 15 residues. V lost 2 bases and J lost 2, with 13 bases in between. The CDR3 loop reads CASSELVQGPYEQYF. The CDR3 region has the DNA TGTGCCAGCAGTGAATTAGTGCAGGGTCCCTACGAGCAGTACTTC.

The chain carries TRBV6-4 and TRBJ2-2; D ambiguous. The V and J ends lost 8 bases and 14 bases respectively, with 9 bases between them. The CDR3 is made up of 9 amino acids. The germline V gene encodes CDR1 MRHNA and CDR2 SNTAGT. The CDR3 loop reads CASPVFLFF. DNA of the CDR3: TGTGCCAGCCCTGTCTTTCTGTTTTTT.